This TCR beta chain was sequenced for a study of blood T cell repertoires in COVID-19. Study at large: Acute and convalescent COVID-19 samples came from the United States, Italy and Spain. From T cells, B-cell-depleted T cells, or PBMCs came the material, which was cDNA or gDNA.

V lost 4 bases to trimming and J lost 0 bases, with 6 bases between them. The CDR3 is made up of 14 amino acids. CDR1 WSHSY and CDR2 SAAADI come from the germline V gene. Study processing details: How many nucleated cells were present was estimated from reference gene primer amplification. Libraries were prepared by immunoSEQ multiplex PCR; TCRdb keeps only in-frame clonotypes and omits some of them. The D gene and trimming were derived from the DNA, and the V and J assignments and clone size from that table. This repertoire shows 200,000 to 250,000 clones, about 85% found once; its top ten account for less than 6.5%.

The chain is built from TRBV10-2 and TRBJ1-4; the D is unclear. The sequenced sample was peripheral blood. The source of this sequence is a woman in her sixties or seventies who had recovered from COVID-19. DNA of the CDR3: TGCGCCAGCAGTGTTTCTGCAACTAATGAAAAACTGTTTTTT. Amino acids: CASSVSATNEKLFF.